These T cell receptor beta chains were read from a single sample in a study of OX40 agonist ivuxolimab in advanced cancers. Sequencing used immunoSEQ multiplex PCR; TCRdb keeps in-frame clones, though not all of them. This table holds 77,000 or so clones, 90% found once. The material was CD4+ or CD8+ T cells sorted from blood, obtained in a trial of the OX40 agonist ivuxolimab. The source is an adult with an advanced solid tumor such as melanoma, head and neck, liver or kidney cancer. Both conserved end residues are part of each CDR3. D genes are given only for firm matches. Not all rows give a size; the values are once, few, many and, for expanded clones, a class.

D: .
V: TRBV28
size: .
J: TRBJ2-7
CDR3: CASSLAGTLSYEQYF
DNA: TGTGCCAGCAGTTTGGCAGGGACCCTCTCCTACGAGCAGTACTTC

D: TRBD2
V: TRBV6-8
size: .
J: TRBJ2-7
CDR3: CASSFDPGTSDSYEQYF
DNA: TGTGCCAGCAGTTTCGATCCCGGGACTAGCGACTCCTACGAGCAGTACTTC

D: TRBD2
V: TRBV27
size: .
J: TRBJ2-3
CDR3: CASSLRLAGGTDTQYF
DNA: TGTGCCAGCAGTCTTCGACTAGCGGGGGGCACAGATACGCAGTATTTT

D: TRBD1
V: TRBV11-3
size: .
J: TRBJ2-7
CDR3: CASSLAGTGTYEQYF
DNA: TGTGCCAGCAGCTTAGCCGGGACAGGGACCTACGAGCAGTACTTC

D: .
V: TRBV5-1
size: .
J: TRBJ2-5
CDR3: CASSLAQETQYF
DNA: TGCGCCAGCAGCTTGGCACAAGAGACCCAGTACTTC

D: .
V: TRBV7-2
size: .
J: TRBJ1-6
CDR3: CASSPLGVGSPLHF
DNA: TGTGCCAGCAGCCCCCTGGGGGTCGGATCACCCCTCCACTTT

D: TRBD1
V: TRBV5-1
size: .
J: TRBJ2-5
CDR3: CASSLQGDSNQETQYF
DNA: TGCGCCAGCAGCTTGCAGGGGGACAGCAACCAAGAGACCCAGTACTTC

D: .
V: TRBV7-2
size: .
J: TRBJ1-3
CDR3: CASSSPGTVISGNTIYF
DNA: TGTGCCAGCAGCTCACCCGGGACGGTAATCTCTGGAAACACCATATATTTT

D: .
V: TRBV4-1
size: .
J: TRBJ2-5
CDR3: CASSLAGPETQYF
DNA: TGCGCCAGCAGCCTGGCTGGGCCCGAGACCCAGTACTTC

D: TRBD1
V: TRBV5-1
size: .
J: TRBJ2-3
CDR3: CASSLTGVDTQYF
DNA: TGCGCCAGCAGCTTGACAGGGGTGGATACGCAGTATTTT

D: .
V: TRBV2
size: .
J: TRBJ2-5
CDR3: CASSEQGETQYF
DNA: TGTGCCAGCAGTGAACAGGGAGAGACCCAGTACTTC

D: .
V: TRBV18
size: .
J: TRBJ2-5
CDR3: CASSQLQETQYF
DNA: TGTGCCAGCTCACAGCTACAAGAGACCCAGTACTTC

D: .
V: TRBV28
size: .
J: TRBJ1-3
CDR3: CASSLSGSGNTIYF
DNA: TGTGCCAGCAGTTTGTCGGGGAGTGGAAACACCATATATTTT

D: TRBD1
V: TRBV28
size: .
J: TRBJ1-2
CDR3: CASSTGQANYGYTF
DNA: TGTGCCAGCAGTACAGGACAGGCGAACTATGGCTACACCTTC

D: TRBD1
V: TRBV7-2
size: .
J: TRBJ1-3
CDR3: CASSPRTGAGNTIYF
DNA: TGTGCCAGCAGCCCCCGGACAGGGGCTGGAAACACCATATATTTT

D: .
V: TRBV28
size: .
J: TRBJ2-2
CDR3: CASSSPGRSTGELFF
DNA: TGTGCCAGCAGTTCCCCGGGTCGATCTACCGGGGAGCTGTTTTTT

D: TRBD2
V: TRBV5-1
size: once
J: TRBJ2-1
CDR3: CASSLGMGLAGGAYNEQFF
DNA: TGCGCCAGCAGCTTGGGTATGGGACTAGCGGGAGGGGCCTACAATGAGCAGTTCTTC

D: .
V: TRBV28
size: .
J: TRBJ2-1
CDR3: CASSPPAYNEQFF
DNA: TGTGCCAGCAGTCCCCCAGCTTACAATGAGCAGTTCTTC

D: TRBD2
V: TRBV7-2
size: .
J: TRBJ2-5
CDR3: CASSSSGSGAETQYF
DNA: TGTGCCAGCAGCTCTAGCGGGAGCGGGGCGGAGACCCAGTACTTC

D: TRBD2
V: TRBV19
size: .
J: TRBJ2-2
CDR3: CASRGGALWNTGELFF
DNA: TGTGCCAGCCGCGGGGGGGCGCTTTGGAACACCGGGGAGCTGTTTTTT

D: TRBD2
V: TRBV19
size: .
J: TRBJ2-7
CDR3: CASSTLAGGLVEQYF
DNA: TGTGCCAGTAGTACGCTAGCGGGAGGCCTCGTCGAGCAGTACTTC

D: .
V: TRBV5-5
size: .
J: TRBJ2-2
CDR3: CASSYAGDGELFF
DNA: TGTGCCAGCAGTTATGCAGGGGACGGGGAGCTGTTTTTT

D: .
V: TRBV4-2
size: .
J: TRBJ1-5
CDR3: CASSHTLRGVTGNSNQPQHF
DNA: TGTGCCAGCAGCCACACCCTTCGCGGGGTTACGGGAAATAGCAATCAGCCCCAGCATTTT

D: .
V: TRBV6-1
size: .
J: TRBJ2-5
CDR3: CASSAVGTPETQYF
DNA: TGTGCCAGCAGTGCGGTTGGGACCCCAGAGACCCAGTACTTC

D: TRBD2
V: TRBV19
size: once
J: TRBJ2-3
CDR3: CASSPWTSLTDTQYF
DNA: TGTGCCAGTAGTCCCTGGACTAGTCTAACAGATACGCAGTATTTT

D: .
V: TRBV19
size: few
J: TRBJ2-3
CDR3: CASSDPLTSSTDTQYF
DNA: TGTGCCAGTAGTGATCCCCTGACTAGTAGCACAGATACGCAGTATTTT

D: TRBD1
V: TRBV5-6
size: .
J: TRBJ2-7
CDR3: CASSLLGGAINEQYF
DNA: TGTGCCAGCAGCTTGTTAGGGGGCGCAATCAACGAGCAGTACTTC

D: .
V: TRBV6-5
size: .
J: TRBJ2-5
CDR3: CASSYGEGETQYF
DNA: TGTGCCAGCAGTTACGGTGAGGGGGAGACCCAGTACTTC

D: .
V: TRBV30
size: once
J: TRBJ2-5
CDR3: CAWGRGISETQYF
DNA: TGTGCCTGGGGACGGGGTATTAGCGAGACCCAGTACTTC

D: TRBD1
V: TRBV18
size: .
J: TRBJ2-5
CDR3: CASSPPRGQGKQETQYF
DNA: TGTGCCAGCTCACCACCGAGGGGACAGGGAAAACAAGAGACCCAGTACTTC

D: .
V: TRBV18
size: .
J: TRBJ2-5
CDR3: CASSAYQETQYF
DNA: TGTGCCAGCTCAGCGTACCAAGAGACCCAGTACTTC

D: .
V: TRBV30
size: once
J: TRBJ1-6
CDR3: CAWSVVPRGDLHF
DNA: TGTGCCTGGAGTGTCGTTCCAAGGGGTGACCTCCACTTT

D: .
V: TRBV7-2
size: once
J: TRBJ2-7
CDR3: CASSRTRGVGYEQYF
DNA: TGTGCCAGCAGCCGCACCAGGGGAGTCGGTTACGAGCAGTACTTC

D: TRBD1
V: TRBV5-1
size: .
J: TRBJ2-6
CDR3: CASSVGGLNSGANVLTF
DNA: TGCGCCAGCAGCGTAGGGGGCTTGAACTCTGGGGCCAACGTCCTGACTTTC

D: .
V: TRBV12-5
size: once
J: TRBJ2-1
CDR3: CASGSILQGRNTNEQFF
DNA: TGTGCTAGTGGTTCCATCTTACAGGGCCGGAATACAAATGAGCAGTTCTTC

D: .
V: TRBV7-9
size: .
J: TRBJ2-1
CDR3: CASSDTRVHAANEQFF
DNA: TGTGCCAGCAGCGACACTAGGGTGCATGCTGCCAATGAGCAGTTCTTC

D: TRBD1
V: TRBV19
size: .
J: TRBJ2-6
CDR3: CASRLSQGARGANVLTF
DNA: TGTGCCAGTAGATTATCTCAGGGGGCGCGTGGGGCCAACGTCCTGACTTTC

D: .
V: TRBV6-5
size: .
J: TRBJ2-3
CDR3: CASRSGGTDTQYF
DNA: TGTGCCAGCAGATCGGGGGGCACAGATACGCAGTATTTT

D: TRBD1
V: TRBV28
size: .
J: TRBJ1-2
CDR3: CASNGQGANYGYTF
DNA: TGTGCCAGCAACGGACAGGGGGCAAACTATGGCTACACCTTC

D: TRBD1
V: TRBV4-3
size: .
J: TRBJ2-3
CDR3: CASSHGQGLTDTQYF
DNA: TGCGCCAGCAGCCATGGACAGGGGCTAACAGATACGCAGTATTTT